The rows below give T cell receptor beta chains drawn from one sample of a study of T cell responses to AZD1222 COVID-19 vaccine. Assay used: immunoSEQ multiplex PCR; TCRdb lists only in-frame clones, some missing. Found here are 150,000 or so clones, around 90% of them singletons; the top ten hold roughly 4%. The sequenced sample was peripheral blood, obtained 28 days after the second dose of the MenACWY control vaccine. The origin of the receptors is an adult who received the MenACWY meningococcal vaccine as a control. The CDR3 runs from the conserved cysteine through the conserved F or W. The order of the fields is J gene, clone size, V gene, D gene, CDR3 DNA, CDR3 protein. A D gene is named only where the DNA matches it firmly. Clone size, where shown, is once, few, many, or a class for clones that have expanded.

J gene: TRBJ1-1; clone size: NA; V gene: TRBV5-4; D gene: TRBD1; CDR3 DNA: TGTGCCAGCAGCTTGGACAGGGGTCGAACTGAAGCTTTCTTT; CDR3 protein: CASSLDRGRTEAFF
J gene: TRBJ2-7; clone size: NA; V gene: TRBV27; D gene: NA; CDR3 DNA: TGTGCCAGCAGCCTCGGAGCGACTTACGAGCAGTACTTC; CDR3 protein: CASSLGATYEQYF
J gene: TRBJ1-4; clone size: NA; V gene: TRBV7-6; D gene: NA; CDR3 DNA: TGTGCCAGCAGCTTAGAGGTTGAGGAAAAACTGTTTTTT; CDR3 protein: CASSLEVEEKLFF
J gene: TRBJ1-1; clone size: NA; V gene: TRBV7-2; D gene: TRBD1; CDR3 DNA: TGTGCCAGCAGCCCCTGGGACAGGGTAAGCACTGAAGCTTTCTTT; CDR3 protein: CASSPWDRVSTEAFF
J gene: TRBJ1-1; clone size: NA; V gene: TRBV5-1; D gene: TRBD1; CDR3 DNA: TGCGCCAGCAGCCCCGAGGGGGCTGTGGGCACTGAAGCTTTCTTT; CDR3 protein: CASSPEGAVGTEAFF
J gene: TRBJ1-3; clone size: NA; V gene: TRBV14; D gene: NA; CDR3 DNA: TGTGCCAGCAGCACTCAGGGGAAGGGAAACACCATATATTTT; CDR3 protein: CASSTQGKGNTIYF
J gene: TRBJ2-5; clone size: NA; V gene: TRBV19; D gene: NA; CDR3 DNA: TGTGCCAGTAGTCCCAGGGGAGAAGAGACCCAGTACTTC; CDR3 protein: CASSPRGEETQYF
J gene: TRBJ1-6; clone size: NA; V gene: TRBV28; D gene: NA; CDR3 DNA: TGTGCCAGCAGTTTATGGCAGTCGCATTCACCCCTCCACTTT; CDR3 protein: CASSLWQSHSPLHF
J gene: TRBJ1-4; clone size: NA; V gene: TRBV5-5; D gene: NA; CDR3 DNA: TGTGCCAGCAGTCTTCTTGGGGACTCGGCGGGAAAACTGTTTTTT; CDR3 protein: CASSLLGDSAGKLFF
J gene: TRBJ2-3; clone size: NA; V gene: TRBV4-3; D gene: NA; CDR3 DNA: TGCGCCAGCAGCCAAAGTCGGGATGCGCAGTATTTT; CDR3 protein: CASSQSRDAQYF
J gene: TRBJ2-2; clone size: few; V gene: TRBV7-2; D gene: TRBD2; CDR3 DNA: TGTGCCAGCAGCCCCTTAGCGGGAAAACAATCCGGGGAGCTGTTTTTT; CDR3 protein: CASSPLAGKQSGELFF
J gene: TRBJ2-3; clone size: NA; V gene: TRBV6-2/TRBV6-3; D gene: TRBD2; CDR3 DNA: TGTGCCAGCAGCCACGGACTAGTGGGAGATACGCAGTATTTT; CDR3 protein: CASSHGLVGDTQYF
J gene: TRBJ1-1; clone size: NA; V gene: TRBV6-5; D gene: TRBD1; CDR3 DNA: TGTGCCAGCAGTTATCAGGGACAGAGCACTGAAGCTTTCTTT; CDR3 protein: CASSYQGQSTEAFF
J gene: TRBJ2-7; clone size: once; V gene: TRBV9; D gene: NA; CDR3 DNA: TGTGCCAGCAGCACAAGCGTAGGCCACGAGCAGTACTTC; CDR3 protein: CASSTSVGHEQYF
J gene: TRBJ2-2; clone size: NA; V gene: TRBV30; D gene: NA; CDR3 DNA: TGTGCCCTGGGGGGAGCGAACAGCGGCAACACCGGGGAGCTGTTTTTT; CDR3 protein: CALGGANSGNTGELFF
J gene: TRBJ1-2; clone size: NA; V gene: TRBV29-1; D gene: NA; CDR3 DNA: TGCAGCGTTCAACCCAAGTCTCCGGGGGGAAGCTATGGCTACACCTTC; CDR3 protein: CSVQPKSPGGSYGYTF
J gene: TRBJ2-2; clone size: NA; V gene: TRBV18; D gene: TRBD2; CDR3 DNA: TGTGCCAGTTCCACAGGTAGCGGGCGCACCGGGGAGCTGTTTTTT; CDR3 protein: CASSTGSGRTGELFF
J gene: TRBJ1-4; clone size: NA; V gene: TRBV25-1; D gene: TRBD1; CDR3 DNA: TGTGCCAGCAGCAGAACCGGGACAGGGGATGAAAAACTGTTTTTT; CDR3 protein: CASSRTGTGDEKLFF
J gene: TRBJ1-1; clone size: NA; V gene: TRBV6-5; D gene: NA; CDR3 DNA: TGTGCCAGCAGTCTGACCCGCCGTGACACTGAAGCTTTCTTT; CDR3 protein: CASSLTRRDTEAFF
J gene: TRBJ1-1; clone size: NA; V gene: TRBV25-1; D gene: TRBD1; CDR3 DNA: TGTGCCAGCGAGGAGGGGGCGAGGACTGAAGCTTTCTTT; CDR3 protein: CASEEGARTEAFF
J gene: TRBJ1-2; clone size: NA; V gene: TRBV19; D gene: NA; CDR3 DNA: TGTGCCAGTAGTAAAACAAACAGGGATTTGGGCTACACCTTC; CDR3 protein: CASSKTNRDLGYTF
J gene: TRBJ2-5; clone size: NA; V gene: TRBV6-5; D gene: NA; CDR3 DNA: TGTGCCAGCAGTTGGTCGACGGGACAAGAGACCCAGTACTTC; CDR3 protein: CASSWSTGQETQYF
J gene: TRBJ2-1; clone size: NA; V gene: TRBV27; D gene: NA; CDR3 DNA: TGTGCCAGCAGTTTACCAGGGTTCAATGAGCAGTTCTTC; CDR3 protein: CASSLPGFNEQFF
J gene: TRBJ2-7; clone size: NA; V gene: TRBV5-1; D gene: TRBD1; CDR3 DNA: TGCGCCAGCAGCCCCCCGGGACAGGGTTACCACGAGCAGTACTTC; CDR3 protein: CASSPPGQGYHEQYF
J gene: TRBJ2-1; clone size: once; V gene: TRBV3-1/TRBV3-2; D gene: TRBD2; CDR3 DNA: TGTGCCAGCAGCCCTCTAGCGGGAGGGCCGGTAAACTACAATGAGCAGTTCTTC; CDR3 protein: CASSPLAGGPVNYNEQFF
J gene: TRBJ2-7; clone size: NA; V gene: TRBV11-2; D gene: NA; CDR3 DNA: TGTGCCAGCAGCCATCGGGACGGGAATCCCTACGAGCAGTACTTC; CDR3 protein: CASSHRDGNPYEQYF
J gene: TRBJ2-1; clone size: NA; V gene: TRBV3-1/TRBV3-2; D gene: TRBD2; CDR3 DNA: TGTGCCAGCAGCCTAGACCAGGGACTAGCGGGTCGCAATGAGCAGTTCTTC; CDR3 protein: CASSLDQGLAGRNEQFF
J gene: TRBJ2-1; clone size: NA; V gene: TRBV7-2; D gene: NA; CDR3 DNA: TGTGCCAGCAGCCCCCAGCAGTGGGATGAGCAGTTCTTC; CDR3 protein: CASSPQQWDEQFF
J gene: TRBJ1-2; clone size: once; V gene: TRBV5-6; D gene: NA; CDR3 DNA: TGTGCCAGCAGCTCTGGACCGTTATTCTATGGCTACACCTTC; CDR3 protein: CASSSGPLFYGYTF
J gene: TRBJ2-7; clone size: NA; V gene: TRBV6-5; D gene: NA; CDR3 DNA: TGTGCCAGCAGTTACTCGCCTCAGGGAACGGCCTACGAGCAGTACTTC; CDR3 protein: CASSYSPQGTAYEQYF
J gene: TRBJ2-1; clone size: NA; V gene: TRBV6-5; D gene: TRBD2; CDR3 DNA: TGTGCCAGCAGTTACAGCGGGAGGCCCTACAATGAGCAGTTCTTC; CDR3 protein: CASSYSGRPYNEQFF
J gene: TRBJ2-7; clone size: NA; V gene: TRBV5-6; D gene: TRBD2; CDR3 DNA: TGTGCCAGCAGCCCAACTAGCGGGGGCCAGCTTGGGTCCTACGAGCAGTACTTC; CDR3 protein: CASSPTSGGQLGSYEQYF
J gene: TRBJ1-5; clone size: once; V gene: TRBV6-5; D gene: TRBD1; CDR3 DNA: TGTGCCAGCTCACGGGACAGGGCGTGGAATCAGCCCCAGCATTTT; CDR3 protein: CASSRDRAWNQPQHF
J gene: TRBJ2-7; clone size: NA; V gene: TRBV27; D gene: NA; CDR3 DNA: TGTGCCAGCAGTCCACGGGGATTTCCCGGTACCTCTTCCTACGAGCAGTACTTC; CDR3 protein: CASSPRGFPGTSSYEQYF
J gene: TRBJ1-1; clone size: NA; V gene: TRBV27; D gene: TRBD1; CDR3 DNA: TGTGCCAGCTCCCGGGACAGGGTAATAAGGGCGACTGAAGCTTTCTTT; CDR3 protein: CASSRDRVIRATEAFF
J gene: TRBJ2-3; clone size: NA; V gene: TRBV5-1; D gene: NA; CDR3 DNA: TGCGCCAGCAGCTTGGGGGGCCCGAGCACAGATACGCAGTATTTT; CDR3 protein: CASSLGGPSTDTQYF
J gene: TRBJ1-2; clone size: NA; V gene: TRBV28; D gene: NA; CDR3 DNA: TGTGCCAGCACCCAAAGGGGCGCTCAACCGGGTGGCTACACCTTC; CDR3 protein: CASTQRGAQPGGYTF
J gene: TRBJ2-2; clone size: NA; V gene: TRBV7-2; D gene: NA; CDR3 DNA: TGTGCCAGCAGCTCAAGGTCAGGCACCGGGGAGCTGTTTTTT; CDR3 protein: CASSSRSGTGELFF
J gene: TRBJ2-7; clone size: NA; V gene: TRBV6-2/TRBV6-3; D gene: NA; CDR3 DNA: TGTGCCAGCAGTTACTCGCCCTACGAGCAGTACTTC; CDR3 protein: CASSYSPYEQYF
J gene: TRBJ1-5; clone size: NA; V gene: TRBV7-2; D gene: NA; CDR3 DNA: TGTGCCAGCAGCCCAACTTTTGGGGACTGGCCCCAGCATTTT; CDR3 protein: CASSPTFGDWPQHF
J gene: TRBJ1-5; clone size: NA; V gene: TRBV7-6; D gene: NA; CDR3 DNA: TGTGCCAGCAGCTTAGACAGAAATCAGCCCCAGCATTTT; CDR3 protein: CASSLDRNQPQHF
J gene: TRBJ2-7; clone size: NA; V gene: TRBV7-2; D gene: TRBD2; CDR3 DNA: TGTGCCAGCAGCTCCCATAGCGGGAGCTCCTACGAGCAGTACTTC; CDR3 protein: CASSSHSGSSYEQYF
J gene: TRBJ1-1; clone size: few; V gene: TRBV19; D gene: NA; CDR3 DNA: TGTGCCACTATCTTGGGCGCTGAAGCTTTCTTT; CDR3 protein: CATILGAEAFF
J gene: TRBJ2-3; clone size: NA; V gene: TRBV6-6; D gene: TRBD2; CDR3 DNA: TGTGCCAGCAGTCGTCCTAGCGGGGGGAAAGATACGCAGTATTTT; CDR3 protein: CASSRPSGGKDTQYF
J gene: TRBJ2-3; clone size: NA; V gene: TRBV5-6; D gene: NA; CDR3 DNA: TGTGCCATCGTTCCCAAGCTACCCACAGATACGCAGTATTTT; CDR3 protein: CAIVPKLPTDTQYF
J gene: TRBJ1-1; clone size: NA; V gene: TRBV10-3; D gene: NA; CDR3 DNA: TGTGCCATCACCCCCACCGGGAGGGCTGAAGCTTTCTTT; CDR3 protein: CAITPTGRAEAFF
J gene: TRBJ1-2; clone size: NA; V gene: TRBV6-6; D gene: NA; CDR3 DNA: TGTGCCAGCAGGTTCTCGACAGGCAACTATGGCTACACCTTC; CDR3 protein: CASRFSTGNYGYTF
J gene: TRBJ2-2; clone size: NA; V gene: TRBV30; D gene: NA; CDR3 DNA: TGTGCCTGTCGACTGCAGACTTTCACCGGGGAGCTGTTTTTT; CDR3 protein: CACRLQTFTGELFF
J gene: TRBJ1-2; clone size: NA; V gene: TRBV5-4; D gene: TRBD1; CDR3 DNA: TGTGCCAGCAGCCTTCCACAGGGGGCAAAATATGGCTACACCTTC; CDR3 protein: CASSLPQGAKYGYTF
J gene: TRBJ2-6; clone size: NA; V gene: TRBV18; D gene: TRBD1; CDR3 DNA: TGTGCCAGCTCACCCCTAAGTATAGACGGGACAGGACTATCTGGGGCCAACGTCCTGACTTTC; CDR3 protein: CASSPLSIDGTGLSGANVLTF
J gene: TRBJ1-4; clone size: NA; V gene: TRBV28; D gene: NA; CDR3 DNA: TGTGCCAGCGTGGACGGGGCAACTAATGAAAAACTGTTTTTT; CDR3 protein: CASVDGATNEKLFF